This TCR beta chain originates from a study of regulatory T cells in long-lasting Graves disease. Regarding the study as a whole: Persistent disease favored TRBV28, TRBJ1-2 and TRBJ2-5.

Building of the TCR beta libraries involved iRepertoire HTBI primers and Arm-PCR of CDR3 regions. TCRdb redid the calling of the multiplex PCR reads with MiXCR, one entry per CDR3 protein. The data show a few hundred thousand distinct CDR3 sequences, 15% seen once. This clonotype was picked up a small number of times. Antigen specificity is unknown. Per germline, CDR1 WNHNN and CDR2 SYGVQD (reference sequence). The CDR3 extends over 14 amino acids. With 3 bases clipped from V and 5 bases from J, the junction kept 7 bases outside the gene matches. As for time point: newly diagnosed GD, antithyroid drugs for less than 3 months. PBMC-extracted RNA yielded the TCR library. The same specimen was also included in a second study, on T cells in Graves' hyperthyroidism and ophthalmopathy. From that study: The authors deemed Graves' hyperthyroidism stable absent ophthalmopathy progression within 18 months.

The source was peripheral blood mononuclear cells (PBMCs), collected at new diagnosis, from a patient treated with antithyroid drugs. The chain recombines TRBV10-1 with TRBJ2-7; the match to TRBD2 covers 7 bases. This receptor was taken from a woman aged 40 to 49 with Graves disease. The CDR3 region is CASSEGLGGNEQYF. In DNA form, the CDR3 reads TGCGCCAGCAGTGAAGGACTAGGAGGGAACGAGCAGTACTTC.